The TCR beta chain under discussion was sequenced for a study of molecular identifiers for immune sequencing clone quantification. Study-level background: Five portions were made in replicates from RNA of roughly 18,000 or 92,000 naive CD8 cells, and four underwent sequencing.

Points from the study as a whole: Spiked Jurkat TCR RNA equivalent to one cell was reportedly detectable in some 960,000 naive cells.

Notes on this clonotype: Antigen unknown.

TCRdb re-called the PCR reads through MiXCR, storing one row per CDR3 protein. The sample includes about 630,000 distinct CDR3 sequences, roughly 25% of them seen just once. The V and J ends lost 4 bases and 5 bases respectively, with 12 bases between them. The CDR3 is 14 amino acids. Germline V gene lookup returns CDR1 SEHNR and CDR2 FQNEAQ (reference sequence). The source material was naive CD8+ T cells from blood, with Jurkat cell RNA spiked in. As for subset: FACS-sorted CD8+CD4-CCR7+CD45RA+ naive T cells. V usage is TRBV7-9 and J usage is TRBJ2-1; a weak D match, TRBD1 (5 bases). The clonotype comes from a human donor in good health. Some libraries in this study had Jurkat cell RNA spiked in. CDR3 sequence (DNA): TGTGCCAGCAGCTCCGACCAGGGCGACAATGAGCAGTTCTTC. Protein product: CASSSDQGDNEQFF.